This T cell receptor beta chain was retrieved from a study of blood T cells in healthy people across ages (dated by TCRdb to about 2015). In terms of the full investigation: In model experiments, template switching captured roughly one uniquely barcoded TCR beta cDNA molecule for every two T cells. To track age-related changes in TCR beta repertoire diversity, the study relied on deep sequencing normalized with unique cDNA molecular identifiers. The donors were split into four age groups: young (average around 16 years), middle-aged (roughly 39), aged (approximately 60) and long-lived (under 90). Two additional independent replicas of 1 million unique cDNA reads from the same blood draw were analyzed for two donors (one aged 18 to 30 and one aged 80 or older). Broader findings and caveats from the paper: Total diversity estimates from one million sequenced T cells were considered lower bounds and underestimates. Compared with the aged group, more naive CD4+ T cells, fewer expanded clones and increased TCR diversity were shown by the long-lived group, suggesting age selection. Because donor CMV infection status was unknown, age-related changes in expanded clonotypes were potentially confounded. Since profiling was done on bulk unsorted PBMCs, naive and antigen-experienced compartments could not be conclusively compared. As age increased, observed TCR beta diversity per million T cells dropped in a roughly linear way, and a significant reduction was already evident by age around 41. The percentage of naive T cells measured by flow cytometry correlated strongly with observed TCR beta diversity.

The donors were 40 or so Caucasian individuals from Russia, aged 6 to 90 years, who were systemically healthy. Around 10 milliliters of peripheral blood were collected from each donor into EDTA-treated Vacutainer tubes. Ficoll-Paque density-gradient centrifugation was used to isolate PBMCs, with at least 6.5 million per sample. Trizol reagent was used to extract total RNA from the PBMCs, yielding at least 6 micrograms per sample. For every donor, an aliquot of PBMCs went through flow cytometry to measure the percentages of naive CD45RAhigh/CD27high T cells. About this clonotype: The specificity of this receptor is unknown. No base quality information exists; no much larger clone differs at one position.

CDR1 MNHEY and CDR2 SVGAGI were looked up in the germline V gene. V is pruned by 3 bases and J by 3 bases, leaving 3 bases of the junction without a gene match. From its cysteine to its phenylalanine, the CDR3 spans 14 amino acids. The kept DNA is CDR3 alone, 42 bases in frame from the first base. Libraries were prepared through 5' RACE. TCRdb records Illumina HiSeq 2500 as the sequencer. A second about 7 to 12 cycle PCR used a sample-barcoded 5' primer and a J-beta primer mix. A unique molecular identifier was introduced onto each TCR beta cDNA molecule by a template-switch 5' adaptor carrying 12 random nucleotides. Each sample yielded at least 3 million CDR3-containing paired-end reads. All of the RNA was converted into first-strand cDNA using the Mint cDNA synthesis kit, with a TRBC-specific oligonucleotide serving as the primer. After uracil-DNA glycosylase treatment, a first 18-cycle PCR used universal primers M1SS and BC2_uni_R on all cDNA. In the paper's pipeline: For normalization, 1 million high-quality reads, each with a distinct molecular identifier, were randomly selected from each sample. Instead of being binned into consensus sequences, reads that shared molecular identifiers were thrown out. MiTCR, run with a Q25 quality threshold and the strictest error-elimination algorithm, handled CDR3 identification, clonotype clustering and error correction. A nonparametric unseen species model using Euler transformation provided a lower-bound estimate of total TCR beta diversity. In TCRdb, the public reads were trimmed at Q25 with fastp and aligned with MiXCR, with productive beta chains retained. Every entry covers one CDR3 protein and lists the most common genes and DNA from its rows. It is TCRdb's table, rather than the study itself, that gives the V and J calls and clone size. In all, the sample holds over 500,000 distinct CDR3 sequences, and around 27% of those were seen once. In total, the top ten clones hold over 3.5% of the sample.

Separately, the same data were catalogued under a study of T cells of mothers and their children. According to the second study: Nine systemically healthy Caucasian individuals served as donors, namely three mothers together with their six children. cDNA synthesis consumed the entire amount of extracted RNA, loaded at around 1.5 ug RNA in each 15 ul reaction. In the second PCR, sample barcodes and 2-4 random nucleotides were introduced via the M1S primer. Over 9.5 million TCR beta CDR3 reads came from each mother, compared with 3.3 million or so reads from each child. Thymic selection shapes the output of TCR recombination in a similar way in related and unrelated pairs, and inherited differences have a minor effect. Related mother-child pairs always showed normalized repertoire overlap that was slightly higher than in unrelated mother-child pairs, though the difference was never significant. No persistent microchimeric T cell clones were found, with a detection sensitivity of 80 to 100 clones per million clonotypes. Deep NGS was used in the study to compare the TCR beta repertoires of mothers and children and to look for features that separate related mother-child pairs from unrelated individuals. Mothers averaged roughly 40 +/- 4 years of age and children averaged approximately 12 +/- 4 years. After adapter ligation with NEBNext reagents, the libraries were sequenced on Illumina HiSeq 2000 with 100+100 nt paired-end reads. To prevent cross-contamination, the mother and child libraries were prepared one month apart and sequenced in separate runs. Between roughly 500,000 and 2,100,000 distinct TCR beta clonotypes were identified per donor. Naive TCR beta clonotypes were estimated from low-frequency clonotypes matched to each donor's FACS-determined naive share, without sorting.

What was sequenced was blood. This TCR came from a boy between 2 and 15 years old in good health. The rearranged segments are TRBV6-5 and TRBJ2-7, and TRBD1 matches 9 of the central bases. The CDR3 corresponds to CASSYGTGNYEQYF. The sequenced DNA is TGTGCCAGCAGTTATGGGACAGGGAACTACGAGCAGTACTTC.